What follows is one T cell receptor (beta chain) and its context. This sample stems from a study of T cell responses to AZD1222 COVID-19 vaccine. Study-wide context: Researchers grouped second doses given at about 4 or about 12 weeks into one pool.

Here immunoSEQ multiplex PCR was the method, and the copy in TCRdb shows in-frame clones only, minus some. Among more than 80,000 clones listed, 90% were seen once. This specimen consisted of peripheral blood, obtained on day 0 of AZD1222 vaccination. The source is an adult in good health.

The CDR3 DNA is TGTGCCAGCAGCCTCTATCGGGGCCTCTTAGATCAGCCCCAGCATTTT. Its protein is CASSLYRGLLDQPQHF. The chain carries TRBV7-2 and TRBJ1-5, with D maybe TRBD1 (5 bases). Trimming left V 5 bases short and J 5 bases short, with 19 bases between. CDR3 size: 16 residues. Per the germline V gene, CDR1 is SGHTA and CDR2 is FQGNSA.